One sample yielded the 2 T cell receptor beta chains listed below, sequenced in a study of control samples from healthy donors and cancer patients. Sequencing used immunoSEQ multiplex PCR; TCRdb keeps in-frame clones, though not all of them. The top ten clones hold approximately 38% of a sample with 90,000 or so clones, less than 85% of them seen once. The material sequenced was PBMCs. Source of these receptors: a man in his 70s with lung cancer.

The table lists this clone with a few counts. The chain uses TRBV10-1 and TRBJ1-5; D uncertain. Germline V gives CDR1 WNHNN, CDR2 SYGVQD (reference sequence). Trimming removed 3 bases from V and 1 base from J, with 7 bases in between. The CDR3 totals 14 residues. CDR3 sequence reads: CASSESGSNQPQHF. The CDR3, as DNA: TGCGCCAGCAGTGAATCGGGAAGCAATCAGCCCCAGCATTTT.

The V and J genes are TRBV2 and TRBJ1-1, with D maybe TRBD1 (6 bases). The germline CDR1 and CDR2 sequences are SNHLY and FYNNEI. This CDR3 is 13 amino acids long. The ends were cut back, 7 bases at V and 5 bases at J, with 14 bases in the middle. The CDR3 DNA reads as TGTGCCAGCAATCCGGGGGCGAGGACTGAAGCTTTCTTT. Translated: CASNPGARTEAFF.